The TCR beta chain described here comes from a study of T cell responses to AZD1222 COVID-19 vaccine. The CDR3 loop spans 14 amino acids. Germline loops: CDR1 SEHNR, CDR2 FQNEAQ (reference sequence). Trimming took 5 bases from V and 2 from J, leaving 10 bases between them. Profiling relied on immunoSEQ multiplex PCR, and the TCRdb table lists in-frame clones only, not all of them. The sample carries some 100,000 clones, about 93% recorded once. This chain connects TRBV7-9 to TRBJ1-3; D not certain. The sequencing here drew on peripheral blood, taken on day 0 of AZD1222 vaccination. This TCR derives from an adult in good health. The CDR3 DNA is TGTGCCAGCAGCCCCATCTTGGCTGGAAACACCATATATTTT. Protein: CASSPILAGNTIYF.